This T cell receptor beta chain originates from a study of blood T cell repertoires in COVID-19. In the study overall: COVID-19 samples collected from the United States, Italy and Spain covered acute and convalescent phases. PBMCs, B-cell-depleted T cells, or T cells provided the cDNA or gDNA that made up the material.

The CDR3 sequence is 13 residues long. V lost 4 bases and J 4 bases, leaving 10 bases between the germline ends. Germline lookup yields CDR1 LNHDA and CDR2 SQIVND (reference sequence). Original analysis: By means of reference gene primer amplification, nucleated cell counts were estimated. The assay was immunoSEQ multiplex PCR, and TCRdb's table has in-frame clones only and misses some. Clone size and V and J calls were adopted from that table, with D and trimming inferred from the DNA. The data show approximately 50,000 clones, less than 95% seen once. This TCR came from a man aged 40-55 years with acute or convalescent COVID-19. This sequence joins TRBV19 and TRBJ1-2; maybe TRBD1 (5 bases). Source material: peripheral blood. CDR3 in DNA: TGTGCCAGTAGTACGGGGGGGAGCTATGGCTACACCTTC. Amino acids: CASSTGGSYGYTF.